A selection of T cell receptor beta chains follows, all from one sample in a study of T cell responses to AZD1222 COVID-19 vaccine. Repertoires were generated with immunoSEQ multiplex PCR, while TCRdb's copy carries only in-frame clones and drops some. The table includes roughly 93,000 clones, 89% detected once. The specimen was peripheral blood, collected 28 days after the second AZD1222 dose. Receptor source: an adult who received the AZD1222 COVID-19 vaccine. The conserved cysteine and the conserved F or W are not part of the CDR3 here. Each record gives: V gene, J gene, CDR3 protein.

>TRBV19|TRBJ2-2
ASSIMGTTGELF
>TRBV3-1/TRBV3-2|TRBJ2-5
ASSPEGGRQETQY
>TRBV7-9|TRBJ2-2
ASSSTIQGAGDTGELF
>TRBV4-1|TRBJ1-2
ASSQVGRGMDYGYT
>TRBV28|TRBJ1-5
ASRESSNQPQH
>TRBV29-1|TRBJ1-2
SVEDRTLPLNYGYT
>TRBV7-9|TRBJ2-2
AGGDANTGELF
>TRBV7-3|TRBJ2-3
ASSLGGRADTQY
>TRBV10-3|TRBJ2-5
AISESGGQAPYQETQY
>TRBV6-4|TRBJ2-3
ASSDSGTTDTQY
>TRBV4-3|TRBJ2-3
ASSQDSAGATDTQY